The rows below give T cell receptor beta chains drawn from one sample of a study of blood T cell repertoires in COVID-19. Sequenced by immunoSEQ multiplex PCR; TCRdb stores in-frame clones only, minus some. The sample consists of about 270,000 clones, roughly nine tenths of them appearing once. The specimen sequenced was PBMCs or T cells enriched from blood (not recorded which). These receptor sequences come from a young woman who had recovered from COVID-19. CDR3s include the opening cysteine and the closing phenylalanine or tryptophan. Clone size is stated in some rows and not others, as once, few, many or a class when expanded.

v_call	j_call	clone_size	cdr3_aa
TRBV30	TRBJ2-3	NA	CAWSGTYYQGGFTSTDTQYF
TRBV5-1	TRBJ1-5	NA	CASSPGDLSNQPQHF
TRBV19	TRBJ2-7	NA	CASSPRGLDEQYF
TRBV10-1	TRBJ2-7	NA	CASSEATGVQYF
TRBV20-1	TRBJ2-7	NA	CSALRREQYF
TRBV19	TRBJ1-5	NA	CASSIGGTLFDQPQHF
TRBV13	TRBJ1-1	NA	CASSSAPGGQGWAEAFF
TRBV11-2	TRBJ2-3	NA	CASSLRDSGADTQYF
TRBV5-1	TRBJ1-4	NA	CASSATGTSATNEKLFF
TRBV15	TRBJ1-5	NA	CATSPSPQAYSNQPQHF
TRBV6-5	TRBJ1-2	NA	CASSPGTGGGYTF
TRBV29-1	TRBJ2-5	once	CSVEGTSGGAGETQYF
TRBV7-8	TRBJ2-3	NA	CASSLARLLDRARTDTQYF
TRBV7-9	TRBJ1-2	NA	CASSPDLTGAGYTF
TRBV7-9	TRBJ2-3	NA	CASSLAASGRSYTQYF
TRBV5-4	TRBJ1-2	NA	CASSFDRGGYGYTF
TRBV5-6	TRBJ2-5	NA	CASSLRREGRETQYF
TRBV19	TRBJ2-2	NA	CASSILPGSTGELFF
TRBV27	TRBJ2-3	NA	CASSAGLAGVGTDTQYF
TRBV5-1	TRBJ2-5	NA	CASSLGALALETQYF
TRBV7-9	TRBJ2-7	few	CASSSPAAGGYEQYF
TRBV6-5	TRBJ2-2	NA	CASSYGPSQTRELFF
TRBV29-1	TRBJ1-3	NA	CSVEGAAGGNTIYF
TRBV7-2	TRBJ1-2	NA	CASSPRPRDSHPGGYTF
TRBV7-9	TRBJ1-6	NA	CASSAPGNSPLHF
TRBV19	TRBJ1-6	few	CASRLDSSYNSPLHF
TRBV2	TRBJ1-2	NA	CASSVYVGVNYGYTF
TRBV12-5	TRBJ2-7	NA	CASGLAVGVYEQYF
TRBV5-1	TRBJ1-1	NA	CASSLVGVTEAFF
TRBV19	TRBJ2-1	NA	CASSIVVSGKQSPYNEQFF
TRBV28	TRBJ2-7	NA	CASTVAGVSEQYF
TRBV2	TRBJ2-6	NA	CASIRQGSSGANVLTF
TRBV7-9	TRBJ2-5	NA	CASSPRAGGRTQYF
TRBV28	TRBJ1-1	few	CASSLFLRGDTEAFF
TRBV28	TRBJ2-7	NA	CASSPTGTVYEQYF
TRBV7-9	TRBJ2-3	NA	CVFRNPSGDTQYF
TRBV10-3	TRBJ2-7	once	CAITDRGQYEQYF
TRBV11-2	TRBJ2-1	NA	CASSFLLGQGARDEQFF
TRBV11-3	TRBJ2-5	NA	CASSLADYRAQTQYF
TRBV12-3/TRBV12-4	TRBJ2-7	NA	CASSSSRSYEQYF
TRBV19	TRBJ1-3	NA	CASSKGFGARQSNTIYF
TRBV6-5	TRBJ2-2	NA	CASRDRGWIGELFF
TRBV5-8	TRBJ1-5	NA	CASSPDTVEQHF
TRBV6-6	TRBJ2-7	NA	CASSFNRAIPYEQYF